This T cell receptor beta chain is from a study of T-cell reconstitution after alpha-beta-depleted transplantation in children. Unique molecular identifiers were incorporated into the prepared TCRbeta library. TCRdb used MiXCR to reprocess the PCR reads, holding one entry per CDR3 protein. The data contain hundreds of thousands of distinct CDR3 sequences, around 13% of them seen just once; the ten biggest clones take up 0.79%. The study's findings and limits: Several hundred rapidly expanded clones from non-depleted graft cells reportedly supplied alpha-beta T cells about two months post-transplant. The main origin of T-cell counts and diversity one year after transplant was newly produced T cells.

The V gene end was trimmed by 6 bases and the J gene end by 2 bases; junction bases not matched to a gene: 8. The CDR3 has 15 residues. This clonotype has at least ten counts. Its target is unknown. The genes are TRBV12-3 or TRBV12-4 and TRBJ2-3, with 7 positions matching TRBD1. The source is a girl aged 2-10 years with congenital amegakaryocytic thrombocytopenia, due to receive a stem cell transplant. The sequencing here drew on PBMCs, taken before TCRalphabeta/CD19-depleted stem cell transplant. The CDR3, as DNA: TGTGCCAGCAGCTTCTGGACAGGATACACAGATACGCAGTATTTT. Its translation is CASSFWTGYTDTQYF.